This TCR beta chain was sequenced in a study of lung T cells in sarcoidosis with Löfgren's syndrome. Study conclusions and caveats: TRAV12-1 and TRBV2 were reportedly most expanded in Löfgren's patients. Shared TRAV12-1 and TRBV2 CDR3 motifs were reported across several patients. These T cells were suggested, not shown, to recognize a putative antigen.

TCRdb ran MiXCR on the reads and lists one entry per CDR3 protein. The sample shows 50,000 to 65,000 distinct CDR3 sequences, 21% of them seen only once. This clonotype was counted between two and nine times. Its antigen remains unidentified. This CDR3 is built from 15 residues. V was trimmed by 3 bases and J by 4 bases, leaving 15 bases between them. Germline values: CDR1 SEHNR, CDR2 FQNEAQ (reference sequence). This clonotype was obtained from a human donor with sarcoidosis (Löfgren's syndrome or another form), or a control subject (not recorded which). The rearrangement uses TRBV7-9 and TRBJ1-2; D possibly corresponds to TRBD1 (5 bases). Sequencing was done on a sample of CD4+ T cells from PBMCs. CDR3 protein: CASSLGGYAVYGYTF. The CDR3 DNA follows: TGTGCCAGCAGCTTGGGGGGATACGCGGTCTATGGCTACACCTTC.